This T cell receptor (beta chain) was sequenced during a study of T cells in localized non-small cell lung cancer. V shed 6 bases and J 4 bases; nucleotides not matched to a gene: 14. This CDR3 is 17 amino acids long. Germline-derived CDR1 and CDR2 are LGHNA and YNFKEQ. Sequenced by immunoSEQ multiplex PCR; TCRdb stores in-frame clones only, minus some. The table has fewer than 90,000 clones, around 80% seen once; the top ten hold 15% to 20%. General study results and limits: Uninvolved adjacent lung had the highest recorded T cell clonality, with tumor below it. Longer overall survival was seen with higher T cell density measured in blood. Among the top 100 tumor clones, a median around 60 appeared in adjacent lung. As only one tumor region underwent sequencing, heterogeneity remains possible.

About this clone: Antigen: not known.

Sequences were derived from PBMCs, sampled before any cancer treatment. This clonotype was sampled from a man aged 40-75 years with stage II squamous cell lung carcinoma. The chain combines TRBV4-2 with TRBJ2-5; 10 bases are shared with TRBD1. The CDR3 sequence: CASSQNPSGQGGETQYF. The CDR3 nucleotides are TGTGCCAGCAGTCAAAACCCCTCCGGACAGGGGGGAGAGACCCAGTACTTC.